The rows below give T cell receptor beta chains drawn from one sample of a study of control samples from healthy donors and cancer patients. Assay used: immunoSEQ multiplex PCR; TCRdb lists only in-frame clones, some missing. The table has 150,000 to 200,000 clones, about 90% seen once. The sample consisted of blood. Receptors were obtained from a woman in her fifties or sixties in good health. Both conserved end residues are part of each CDR3. D genes are given only for firm matches. The listing skips clone size in some rows; elsewhere it reads once, few, many or a size class.

TRBV5-4	TRBD1	TRBJ2-7	-	16	CASSRGQGAQVYEQYF	TGTGCCAGCAGCCGTGGCCAGGGGGCGCAGGTATACGAGCAGTACTTC
TRBV7-3	-	TRBJ1-2	few	14	CASSLDMAGSGYTF	TGTGCCAGCAGCTTAGATATGGCAGGGTCTGGCTACACCTTC
TRBV7-2	-	TRBJ1-5	-	15	CASSLIRGPNQPQHF	TGTGCCAGCAGCTTAATAAGGGGCCCCAATCAGCCCCAGCATTTT
TRBV7-3	-	TRBJ2-7	-	13	CASSPGTQGRQHF	TGTGCCAGCAGCCCCGGGACTCAAGGGAGGCAGCACTTC
TRBV9	-	TRBJ1-2	-	15	CASSTNSNPSYGYTF	TGTGCCAGCAGCACGAACAGTAACCCCTCCTATGGCTACACCTTC
TRBV5-1	TRBD2	TRBJ2-7	-	14	CASSLGTSGYEQYF	TGCGCCAGCAGCTTAGGGACTAGCGGCTACGAGCAGTACTTC
TRBV12-3/TRBV12-4	TRBD1	TRBJ2-5	-	13	CASSFDREETQYF	TGTGCCAGCAGTTTCGACAGGGAGGAGACCCAGTACTTC
TRBV2	TRBD1	TRBJ2-5	once	16	CASSAGVRGLAETQYF	TGTGCCAGCAGTGCGGGGGTCAGGGGGCTGGCAGAGACCCAGTACTTC
TRBV7-2	-	TRBJ2-4	-	14	CASSRDRDTNIQYF	TGTGCCAGCAGCAGAGACCGGGACACAAACATTCAGTACTTC
TRBV4-2	TRBD2	TRBJ2-1	-	16	CASSRGGSGSYNEQFF	TGTGCCAGCAGCCGAGGGGGGAGCGGGAGTTACAATGAGCAGTTCTTC
TRBV29-1	-	TRBJ1-5	few	13	CSVLWAANQPQHF	TGCAGCGTCCTGTGGGCAGCAAATCAGCCCCAGCATTTT
TRBV7-9	TRBD2	TRBJ2-2	-	16	CASRTTSGRASGELFF	TGTGCCAGCAGGACAACTAGCGGGAGGGCCTCCGGGGAGCTGTTTTTT
TRBV28	TRBD1	TRBJ1-1	-	14	CASSSRDRNTEAFF	TGTGCCAGCAGTTCCAGGGACAGGAACACTGAAGCTTTCTTT
TRBV4-2	-	TRBJ1-5	-	17	CASSQETAAYSNQPQHF	TGTGCCAGCAGCCAAGAAACGGCCGCCTATAGCAATCAGCCCCAGCATTTT
TRBV28	-	TRBJ1-2	-	14	CASSTGAQNYGYTF	TGTGCCAGCAGTACGGGGGCGCAGAACTATGGCTACACCTTC
TRBV5-4	-	TRBJ1-6	-	14	CASNLRDTNSPLHF	TGTGCCAGCAACCTCAGGGATACGAATTCACCCCTCCACTTT
TRBV7-8	-	TRBJ1-2	-	16	CASSPGSLGAGYGYTF	TGTGCCAGCAGCCCTGGTAGCCTGGGGGCGGGGTATGGCTACACCTTC
TRBV7-9	-	TRBJ1-6	-	12	CASSHGLTPLHF	TGTGCCAGCAGCCACGGACTGACACCCCTCCACTTT
TRBV28	TRBD1	TRBJ1-6	-	13	CASRAGGSSPLHF	TGTGCCAGCCGGGCAGGGGGGAGTTCACCCCTCCACTTT
TRBV28	-	TRBJ1-2	-	15	CASSLARGGTYGYTF	TGTGCCAGCAGTTTAGCGAGGGGGGGGACATATGGCTACACCTTC
TRBV27	TRBD2	TRBJ2-3	-	18	CASSSPAGITLSTDTQYF	TGTGCCAGCAGTTCCCCAGCGGGAATTACCCTTAGCACAGATACGCAGTATTTT
TRBV6-4	-	TRBJ2-1	-	15	CASSDVGGGRNEQFF	TGTGCCAGCAGTGACGTGGGGGGGGGCCGGAATGAGCAGTTCTTC
TRBV6-6	-	TRBJ1-5	-	14	CASSSLTSDQPQHF	TGTGCCAGCAGTTCTTTGACGAGCGATCAGCCCCAGCATTTT
TRBV9	TRBD1	TRBJ2-1	-	16	CASNGARTGQNNEQFF	TGTGCCAGCAACGGGGCTAGGACAGGACAAAACAATGAGCAGTTCTTC
TRBV3-1/TRBV3-2	-	TRBJ1-1	-	14	CASSHATVNTEAFF	TGTGCCAGCAGCCACGCTACAGTGAACACTGAAGCTTTCTTT
TRBV6-5	-	TRBJ2-7	once	15	CASSPRTPKPYEQYF	TGTGCCAGCAGTCCCCGGACACCAAAGCCCTACGAGCAGTACTTC
TRBV9	TRBD1	TRBJ2-7	-	15	CASSLPDRGIHEQYF	TGTGCCAGCAGCCTCCCGGACAGGGGAATCCACGAGCAGTACTTC
TRBV29-1	TRBD1	TRBJ2-7	-	12	CSGLRDRGEQYF	TGCAGCGGCCTCCGGGACAGGGGAGAGCAGTACTTC
TRBV5-6	TRBD1	TRBJ2-3	once	15	CASSIRQGYTDTQYF	TGTGCCAGCAGCATTCGACAGGGATACACAGATACGCAGTATTTT